The rows below give T cell receptor beta chains drawn from one sample of a study of cytomegalovirus exposure and HLA in healthy donors. TCRdb's copy holds only in-frame clones and misses some; the assay was immunoSEQ multiplex PCR. This sample yields fewer than 200,000 clones, of which about 80% are seen a single time; 1.3% belongs to the top ten. What was sequenced was PBMCs. All receptors come from a man aged 25 to 45 in good health and CMV-seronegative. The conserved cysteine and the conserved F or W are not part of the CDR3 here. The order of the fields is V gene, J gene, CDR3 protein.

>TRBV11-2|TRBJ1-5
ASSQGQGGYQPQH
>TRBV11-2|TRBJ2-7
ASSPQSPNVYEQY
>TRBV14|TRBJ2-1
ASSQVDWRGEQF
>TRBV7-9|TRBJ2-1
ASSPGTSGNEQF
>TRBV11-2|TRBJ2-7
ASSTTGTGQYEQY
>TRBV30|TRBJ1-3
AWSRGIEGNTIY
>TRBV19|TRBJ1-1
ASSQANTEAF
>TRBV7-2|TRBJ2-7
ASSRLAGAYEQY
>TRBV30|TRBJ1-2
AWNFQGAYGYT
>TRBV7-9|TRBJ2-1
SSSLVAGPYNEQF
>TRBV6-5|TRBJ2-2
ASTLGQGTGELF
>TRBV5-1|TRBJ1-1
ASSSNPQGRNTEAF
>TRBV5-4|TRBJ2-1
ASSPILAGEQF
>TRBV5-4|TRBJ2-5
ASSLAAGATVETQY
>TRBV30|TRBJ2-7
AWSPGQVDEQY
>TRBV10-3|TRBJ2-7
AISEDSYEQY
>TRBV4-1|TRBJ1-5
ASIDIEAGINQPQH
>TRBV4-2|TRBJ1-1
ASSQEGTRLRNTEAF
>TRBV5-4|TRBJ2-5
ASRVRDSQETQY
>TRBV28|TRBJ1-1
ASSLRRQSNTEAF
>TRBV7-9|TRBJ2-1
ASSFRGVAGAGDEQF
>TRBV7-6|TRBJ2-7
ASSPVTAGAYEQY
>TRBV2|TRBJ1-4
ASKVGQANEKLF
>TRBV27|TRBJ2-5
ASSLSWELQETQY
>TRBV28|TRBJ1-1
ASSSPGQGTNTEAF
>TRBV21-1|TRBJ1-5
ASSNGQETYSNQPQH
>TRBV18|TRBJ2-3
ASSPPLTSGDTQY
>TRBV7-3|TRBJ2-1
ASSLPGSVEGSEQF
>TRBV12-5|TRBJ2-3
ASGLGSPTDTQY
>TRBV5-1|TRBJ2-2
ASSLASVTGELF
>TRBV10-3|TRBJ1-3
AISDTGFGGNTIY
>TRBV2|TRBJ2-4
ASSLSGGKAKNIQY
>TRBV7-2|TRBJ2-5
ASSLSQGAFGQETQY
>TRBV9|TRBJ2-4
ASSVESGLAKNIQY
>TRBV7-9|TRBJ2-5
ASSEIPGWETQY
>TRBV27|TRBJ1-1
ASRWNRQGRGTEAF
>TRBV30|TRBJ2-3
AWSPGGDTQY
>TRBV30|TRBJ1-3
AWSLRGDTIY
>TRBV7-2|TRBJ2-1
ASSLGLAGDSSYNEQF
>TRBV30|TRBJ2-5
AWSVGGSETQY
>TRBV5-4|TRBJ1-2
ASSLRGGLLGYT
>TRBV5-1|TRBJ2-1
ASSLDFSGGYNEQF
>TRBV15|TRBJ1-5
ATSGTGGNQPQH
>TRBV2|TRBJ2-7
ASSLYEQY
>TRBV25-1|TRBJ2-3
ASSKSGGGLVDTQY